The rows below give T cell receptor beta chains drawn from one sample of a study of shared clonotypes between healthy human individuals. Sequencing used immunoSEQ multiplex PCR; TCRdb keeps in-frame clones, though not all of them. The sample lists about 990,000 clones, 78% seen once, with more than 0.55% in the top ten. What was sequenced was memory CD4+ T cells from PBMCs. The receptor source for this set is a man aged 18 to 29 in good health. Some clones in this sample may be carry-over from other donors' samples. CDR3s include the opening cysteine and the closing phenylalanine or tryptophan. A D gene is named only where the DNA matches it firmly. Some rows have no size entry. The others give once, few or many, or a class for an expanded clone.

>TRBJ1-5|NA|NA|TRBV15
TGTGCCACCAGCAGAGGCTGGGTTGAGCCCCAGCATTTT
CATSRGWVEPQHF
>TRBJ2-3|NA|many|TRBV6-4
TGTGCCAGCAGGGAGGGCATTTCCACAGATACGCAGTATTTT
CASREGISTDTQYF
>TRBJ1-2|NA|few|TRBV28
TGTGCCAGCAGTTTCATGGTCTATGGCTACACCTTC
CASSFMVYGYTF
>TRBJ2-1|NA|NA|TRBV6-4
TGTGCCAGCAGTGAGTACGGCACGAGCTCCTACAATGAGCAGTTCTTC
CASSEYGTSSYNEQFF
>TRBJ2-5|NA|NA|TRBV5-1
TGCGCCAGCAGCTTGATCCCAGGGATCGAGGAGACCCAGTACTTC
CASSLIPGIEETQYF
>TRBJ2-7|TRBD1|NA|TRBV7-9
TGTGCCAGCAGCTTAGGACAGGGGGCCCTCGGCGAGCAGTACTTC
CASSLGQGALGEQYF
>TRBJ1-4|TRBD1|NA|TRBV5-4
TGTGCCAGCAGCTCAGAAGCCGGGACAGGGGCGAAAAAACTGTTTTTT
CASSSEAGTGAKKLFF
>TRBJ2-2|NA|once|TRBV5-5
TGTGCCAGCAGCATGACAGAATCTCATACCGGGGAGCTGTTTTTT
CASSMTESHTGELFF
>TRBJ1-1|TRBD1|many|TRBV14
TGTGCCAGCAGTCGCCTAGGGGGCCGCAACACTGAAGCTTTCTTT
CASSRLGGRNTEAFF
>TRBJ2-6|TRBD1|NA|TRBV4-3
TGCGCCAGCAGCCCAAGCGCCCGACAGGGGGCATCACCTGGGGCCAACGTCCTGACTTTC
CASSPSARQGASPGANVLTF
>TRBJ1-5|TRBD1|NA|TRBV28
TGTGCCAGCAGTTTATCAGGGGGAAGCAATCAGCCCCAGCATTTT
CASSLSGGSNQPQHF
>TRBJ1-5|TRBD1|NA|TRBV10-1
TGCGCCAGAAGTGAGTACTTGGACAGGGTTAATCAGCCCCAGCATTTT
CARSEYLDRVNQPQHF
>TRBJ1-5|TRBD1|NA|TRBV28
TGTGCCAGCAACAGGGACAGGGTGAGTCAGCCCCAGCATTTT
CASNRDRVSQPQHF
>TRBJ2-5|NA|NA|TRBV6-5
TGTGCCAGCAGTTATTCGGAAAGTCAGACCCAGTACTTC
CASSYSESQTQYF
>TRBJ1-1|NA|NA|TRBV11-3
TGTGCCAGCAGCCTCAGAAAGAACACTGAAGCTTTCTTT
CASSLRKNTEAFF
>TRBJ2-5|TRBD2|once|TRBV28
TGTGCCAGCGCCGGGACTAGCGGTGGGTTGGTGACCCAGTACTTC
CASAGTSGGLVTQYF
>TRBJ2-3|TRBD2|NA|TRBV2
TGTGCCAGCAGTAATACGGGACTAGCGGGAGGGCCTGGAGTCACAGATACGCAGTATTTT
CASSNTGLAGGPGVTDTQYF
>TRBJ1-1|TRBD1|NA|TRBV12-5
TGTGCTAGTGGACCGGACAGGGGGCGAGCTTTCTTT
CASGPDRGRAFF
>TRBJ2-3|NA|NA|TRBV6-1
TGTGCCAGCAGTCCAAGCGGGCCCCGCACAGATACGCAGTATTTT
CASSPSGPRTDTQYF
>TRBJ2-2|TRBD2|NA|TRBV9
TGTGCCAGCAGCACTGGGACTAGCGGGAGAGTCGCGAACACCGGGGAGCTGTTTTTT
CASSTGTSGRVANTGELFF
>TRBJ1-1|NA|NA|TRBV28
TGTGCCAGCAGTTCTTCAGGGAGGGTCGAAGCTTTCTTT
CASSSSGRVEAFF
>TRBJ1-1|NA|NA|TRBV5-1
TGCGCCAGCAGCTTGGGCTTGGCGGCAAACCTAAACACTGAAGCTTTCTTT
CASSLGLAANLNTEAFF